The rows below give T cell receptor beta chains drawn from one sample of a study of T cells after yellow fever vaccination. Each CDR3 protein is one row after TCRdb ran MiXCR on the 5' RACE reads. This repertoire shows about 350,000 distinct CDR3 sequences, roughly 8.4% found once; its top ten account for approximately 15%. The specimen was PBMCs, collected approximately 40 days after the first yellow fever vaccination. Receptors were obtained from a man between 18 and 29 years old who received the YFV17D yellow fever vaccine. Both conserved end residues are part of each CDR3. The D gene is left open where the match is weak. The size field is filled for only some rows; it gives once, few, many or a size class.

TRBV5-1,.,TRBJ2-3,.,CASSLGLESTDTQYF,TGCGCCAGCAGCTTGGGTCTAGAAAGCACAGATACGCAGTATTTT
TRBV10-3,few,TRBJ1-5,TRBD1,CAISAGTEQPQHF,TGTGCCATCAGTGCCGGGACAGAACAGCCCCAGCATTTT
TRBV25-1,many,TRBJ1-5,.,CASSETNSWSNQPQHF,TGTGCCAGCAGTGAAACGAACAGTTGGAGCAATCAGCCCCAGCATTTT
TRBV7-3,.,TRBJ2-2,.,CASGDATNTGELFF,TGTGCCAGCGGGGACGCTACGAACACCGGGGAGCTGTTTTTT
TRBV7-2,few,TRBJ2-3,TRBD1,CASLDRGTTDTQYF,TGTGCCAGTCTCGACAGGGGTACAACAGATACGCAGTATTTT
TRBV7-9,.,TRBJ2-2,.,CASSLSMGAGELFF,TGTGCCAGCAGCTTAAGTATGGGAGCCGGGGAGCTGTTTTTT
TRBV9,.,TRBJ1-2,.,CASRVQRGYTF,TGTGCCAGCAGGGTACAAAGAGGCTACACCTTC
TRBV7-2,few,TRBJ1-4,.,CASSFAGGVQLFF,TGTGCCAGCAGCTTCGCCGGGGGCGTACAACTGTTTTTT
TRBV4-3,many,TRBJ1-5,.,CASSQDIRQPQHF,TGCGCCAGCAGCCAAGATATCCGTCAGCCCCAGCATTTT
TRBV28,few,TRBJ2-3,TRBD2,CASSLSGGSTDTQYF,TGTGCCAGCAGTTTGTCGGGGGGGAGCACAGATACGCAGTATTTT
TRBV6-2/TRBV6-3,.,TRBJ2-5,.,CASSSLSSSDETQYF,TGTGCCAGCAGTTCTCTTTCCAGCTCGGACGAGACCCAGTACTTC
TRBV20-1,many,TRBJ1-2,.,CSARFRLSSGYTF,TGCAGTGCTAGGTTCAGGCTATCTTCAGGCTACACCTTC
TRBV5-1,many,TRBJ2-5,TRBD1,CASSSNPPGGGETQYF,TGCGCCAGCAGCTCAAATCCCCCAGGGGGCGGTGAGACCCAGTACTTC
TRBV7-2,.,TRBJ2-5,.,CASSPGSGLSETQYF,TGTGCCAGCAGTCCAGGCTCGGGGCTTTCAGAGACCCAGTACTTC
TRBV5-1,few,TRBJ2-3,.,CASSVGLFTDTQYF,TGCGCCAGCAGCGTCGGACTCTTCACAGATACGCAGTATTTT
TRBV5-1,many,TRBJ2-2,.,CASSLDRSTGELFF,TGCGCCAGCAGCTTAGACAGGTCCACCGGGGAGCTGTTTTTT
TRBV7-2,few,TRBJ2-4,TRBD1,CASSLGSGDRGIQYF,TGTGCCAGCAGCTTAGGCTCGGGGGACAGGGGCATTCAGTACTTC
TRBV5-4,.,TRBJ2-5,.,CASSSLIGGTTLQETQYF,TGTGCCAGCAGCTCACTCATAGGCGGGACAACGCTCCAAGAGACCCAGTACTTC
TRBV20-1,few,TRBJ2-5,.,CSARDRVGPGETQYF,TGCAGTGCTAGAGATCGCGTGGGGCCTGGAGAGACCCAGTACTTC
TRBV20-1,few,TRBJ2-1,.,CSARVGNYNEQFF,TGCAGTGCTAGAGTAGGAAATTACAATGAGCAGTTCTTC
TRBV12-3/TRBV12-4,.,TRBJ2-3,.,CASLGGLGTDTQYF,TGTGCCAGCCTCGGGGGTTTAGGCACAGATACGCAGTATTTT
TRBV29-1,.,TRBJ2-7,.,CSVVDWTSSMVYEQYF,TGCAGCGTTGTGGACTGGACCTCCTCGATGGTCTACGAGCAGTACTTC
TRBV7-2,.,TRBJ2-1,TRBD1,CASSLPGTGVNEQFF,TGTGCCAGCAGCTTACCCGGGACAGGGGTCAATGAGCAGTTCTTC
TRBV6-4,many,TRBJ2-2,.,CASSEADTGELFF,TGTGCCAGCAGTGAAGCGGACACCGGGGAGCTGTTTTTT
TRBV11-3,.,TRBJ2-5,TRBD2,CASSLGSGLAEETQYF,TGTGCCAGCAGCTTAGGCTCGGGACTAGCGGAAGAGACCCAGTACTTC
TRBV7-2,.,TRBJ2-5,.,CASSQYFRETQYF,TGTGCCAGCAGCCAATATTTCCGGGAGACCCAGTACTTC
TRBV29-1,few,TRBJ1-2,.,CSVVPGDRGYTF,TGCAGCGTTGTTCCGGGCGACCGTGGCTACACCTTC
TRBV15,.,TRBJ2-1,.,CATSRGNWNEQFF,TGTGCCACCAGCAGAGGGAATTGGAATGAGCAGTTCTTC
TRBV15,.,TRBJ1-5,.,CATSRDLSQPQHF,TGTGCCACCAGCAGAGATCTGAGCCAGCCCCAGCATTTT
TRBV24-1,few,TRBJ2-1,.,CATSDRTSHEQFF,TGTGCCACCAGTGACCGTACAAGCCATGAGCAGTTCTTC
TRBV12-3/TRBV12-4,many,TRBJ2-3,TRBD2,CASSYGGAGDTQYF,TGTGCCAGCAGTTACGGGGGGGCCGGAGATACGCAGTATTTT
TRBV10-3,many,TRBJ2-2,TRBD2,CASSGGNTGELFF,TGTGCCAGTAGCGGGGGGAACACCGGGGAGCTGTTTTTT
TRBV7-8,many,TRBJ1-3,.,CASSYLGFGNTIYF,TGTGCCAGCAGCTACCTAGGTTTTGGAAACACCATATATTTT